What follows describes a single TCR beta chain. Its antigen remains unidentified. Per-base qualities were not stored, and no clone one base away is much larger. Sample treatment or condition, as interpreted from the label and publication: allogeneic hematopoietic cell transplantation with graft depleted of TCRalphabeta T cells and CD19 B cells. The transplant recipients were children given TCRalphabeta/CD19-depleted allogeneic hematopoietic cell grafts. The sample comes from a study of T-cell reconstitution after alpha-beta-depleted transplantation in children (dated by TCRdb to 2016 to 2018). Notes on the research overall: T-cell immune reconstitution after TCRalphabeta/CD19-depleted allogeneic hematopoietic cell transplantation in children was quantitatively tracked in the study by means of TCR repertoire profiling.

On the study overall, not on this receptor specifically: In some patients, high TCRbeta diversity at day 60 was attributed to recipient T cells and intrathymic progenitors that had survived conditioning. About two months after transplant, the apparently early recovery of alphabetaT-cell counts reportedly depended on just several hundred clones that had expanded rapidly and came from non-depleted graft cells. The frequencies of hyperexpanded clones fell over the following months, and after one year, T-cell counts and TCRbeta diversity were mostly attributed to newly produced T cells.

Library construction relied on PCR. For sequencing, an Illumina HiSeq 2500 was employed. TCR library preparation used molecular barcoding, with unique molecular identifiers applied to normalize quantification of the TCRbeta repertoire. The public reads were reprocessed in TCRdb via fastp at Q25 and MiXCR, keeping in-frame beta chains. Entries that share a CDR3 protein sequence are merged under the most common genes and DNA. Present in this sample are 600,000 or so distinct CDR3 sequences, under 30% of which were seen just once. The ten largest clones represent roughly 15% of the sample. CDR1 DFQATT and CDR2 SNEGSKA were looked up in the germline V gene (reference sequence). The CDR3 starts with the cysteine, ends with the phenylalanine, and has 16 residues. The CDR3 DNA has 48 bases and is translated from base 1. V is cut by 1 base and J by 7 bases, and the space between the germline ends is 20 bases.

The rearrangement joined TRBV20-1 to TRBJ2-1; the D gene is perhaps TRBD1, from 5 matching bases. The receptor was derived from a boy younger than two who had a stem cell transplant for acute myeloid leukemia, so the T cells may come from the graft donor. This specimen consisted of PBMCs, mostly from graft donor cells, obtained 360 days after TCRalphabeta/CD19-depleted stem cell transplant. The nucleotide sequence is TGCAGTGCTAGAGGCCCGTTCGAGACAGAAGAAAATGAGCAGTTCTTC. Its translation reads: CSARGPFETEENEQFF.